This T cell receptor (beta chain) was recovered during a study of cytomegalovirus exposure and HLA in healthy donors. Study observations and caveats: The study recorded 150 to 200 TCR beta chains that were cytomegalovirus-associated. Indistinguishability led to the exclusion of some V segments, TRBV6-2 and TRBV6-3 included.

With 60 Vbeta and 13 Jbeta primers, the PCR was carried out. The repertoire was sequenced with immunoSEQ multiplex PCR; TCRdb's copy has only in-frame clones and lacks some. The sample includes about 140,000 clones, around 63% of them seen just once. With respect to this clone: Its specificity is unknown.

This CDR3 contains 13 residues. Germline loops: CDR1 SGHDT, CDR2 YYEEEE. The V end was cut by 5 bases, the J end by 1 base, with 9 bases between. Specimen: PBMCs. The V call is TRBV5-6, the J call TRBJ2-5; D gene unclear. The receptor was isolated from a human donor in good health. CDR3 protein: CASRRSAQETQYF. CDR3 DNA sequence: TGTGCCAGCAGGCGATCTGCCCAAGAGACCCAGTACTTC.